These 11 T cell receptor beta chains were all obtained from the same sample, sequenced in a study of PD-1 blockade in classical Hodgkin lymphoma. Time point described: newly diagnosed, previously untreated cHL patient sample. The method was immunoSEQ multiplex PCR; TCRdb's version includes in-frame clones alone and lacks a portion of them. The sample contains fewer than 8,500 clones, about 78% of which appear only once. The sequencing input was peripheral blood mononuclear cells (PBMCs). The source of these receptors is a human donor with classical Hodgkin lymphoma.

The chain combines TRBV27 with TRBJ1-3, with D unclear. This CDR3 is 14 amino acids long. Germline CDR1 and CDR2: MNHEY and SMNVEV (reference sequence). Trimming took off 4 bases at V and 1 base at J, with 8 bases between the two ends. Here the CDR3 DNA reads TGTGCCAGCAGTTCCACCCTATCTGGAAACACCATATATTTT. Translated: CASSSTLSGNTIYF.

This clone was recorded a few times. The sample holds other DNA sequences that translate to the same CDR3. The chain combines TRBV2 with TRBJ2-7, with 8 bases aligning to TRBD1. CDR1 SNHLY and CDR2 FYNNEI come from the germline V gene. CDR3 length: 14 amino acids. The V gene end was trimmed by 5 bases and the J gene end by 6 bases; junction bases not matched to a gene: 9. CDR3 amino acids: CASSLGQGFGEQYF. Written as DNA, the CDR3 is TGTGCCAGCAGTCTAGGACAGGGTTTTGGCGAGCAGTACTTC.

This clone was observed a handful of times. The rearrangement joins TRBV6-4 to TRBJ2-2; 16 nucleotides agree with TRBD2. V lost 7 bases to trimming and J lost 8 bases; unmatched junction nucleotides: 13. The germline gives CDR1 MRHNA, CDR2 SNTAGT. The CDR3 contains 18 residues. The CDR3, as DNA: TGTGCCAGCACCGTCCCGGGACTAGCGGGAGGGCCCTCAGGGGAGCTGTTTTTT. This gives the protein CASTVPGLAGGPSGELFF.

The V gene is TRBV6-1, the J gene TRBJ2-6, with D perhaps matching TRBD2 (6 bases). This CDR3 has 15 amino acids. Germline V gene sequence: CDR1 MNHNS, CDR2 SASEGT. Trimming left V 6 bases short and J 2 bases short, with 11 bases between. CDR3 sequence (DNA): TGTGCCAGCAGGCTTCGGGGGACTGGGGCCAACGTCCTGACTTTC. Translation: CASRLRGTGANVLTF.

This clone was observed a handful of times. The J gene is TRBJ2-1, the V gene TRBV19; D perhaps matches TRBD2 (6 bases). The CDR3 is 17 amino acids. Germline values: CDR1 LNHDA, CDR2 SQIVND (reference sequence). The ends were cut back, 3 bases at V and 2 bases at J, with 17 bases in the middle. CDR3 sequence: CASSIRAGGFTYNEQFF. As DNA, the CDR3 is TGTGCCAGTAGTATTAGGGCCGGAGGGTTTACCTACAATGAGCAGTTCTTC.

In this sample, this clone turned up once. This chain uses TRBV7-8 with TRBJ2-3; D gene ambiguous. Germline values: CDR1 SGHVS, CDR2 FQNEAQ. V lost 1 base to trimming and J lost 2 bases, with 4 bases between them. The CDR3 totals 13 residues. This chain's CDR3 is CASSLGATDTQYF. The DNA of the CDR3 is TGTGCCAGCAGCTTAGGAGCCACAGATACGCAGTATTTT.

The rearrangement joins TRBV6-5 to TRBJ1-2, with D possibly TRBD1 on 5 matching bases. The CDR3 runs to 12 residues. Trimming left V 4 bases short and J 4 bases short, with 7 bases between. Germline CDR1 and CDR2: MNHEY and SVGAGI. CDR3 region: CASSSTAYGYTF. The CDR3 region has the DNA TGTGCCAGCAGTTCGACAGCCTATGGCTACACCTTC.

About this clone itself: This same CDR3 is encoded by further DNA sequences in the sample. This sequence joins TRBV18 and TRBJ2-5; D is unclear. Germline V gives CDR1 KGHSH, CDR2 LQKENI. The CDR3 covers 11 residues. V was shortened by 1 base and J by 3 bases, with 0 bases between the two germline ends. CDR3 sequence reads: CASSPQETQYF. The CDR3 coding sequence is TGTGCCAGCTCACCACAAGAGACCCAGTACTTC.

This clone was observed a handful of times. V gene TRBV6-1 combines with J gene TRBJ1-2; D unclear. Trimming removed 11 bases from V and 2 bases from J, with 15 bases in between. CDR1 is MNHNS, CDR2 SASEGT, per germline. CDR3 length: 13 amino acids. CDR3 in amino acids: CAVDPLENYGYTF. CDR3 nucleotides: TGTGCCGTGGACCCTCTTGAGAACTATGGCTACACCTTC.

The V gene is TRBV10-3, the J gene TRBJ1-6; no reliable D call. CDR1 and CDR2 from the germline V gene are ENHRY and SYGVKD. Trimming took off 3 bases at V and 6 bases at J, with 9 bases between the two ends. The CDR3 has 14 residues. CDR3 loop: CAISEAGANSPLHF. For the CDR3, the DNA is TGTGCCATCAGTGAAGCAGGTGCTAATTCACCCCTCCACTTT.

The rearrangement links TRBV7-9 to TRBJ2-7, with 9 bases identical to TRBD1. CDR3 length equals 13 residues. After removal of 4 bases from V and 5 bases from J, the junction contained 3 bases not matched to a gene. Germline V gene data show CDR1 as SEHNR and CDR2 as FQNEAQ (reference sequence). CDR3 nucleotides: TGTGCCAGCAGCTGGGACAGGGTCCACGAGCAGTACTTC. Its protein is CASSWDRVHEQYF.